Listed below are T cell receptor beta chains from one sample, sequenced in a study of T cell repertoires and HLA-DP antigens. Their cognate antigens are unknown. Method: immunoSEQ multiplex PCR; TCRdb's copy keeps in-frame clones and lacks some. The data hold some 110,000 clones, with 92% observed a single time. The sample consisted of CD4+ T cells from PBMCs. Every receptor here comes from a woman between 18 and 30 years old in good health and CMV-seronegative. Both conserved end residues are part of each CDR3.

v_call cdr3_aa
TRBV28 CASSLMGLMNTEAFF
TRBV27 CASRSTGTYNQPQHF
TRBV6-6 CASSYPGGNQPQHF
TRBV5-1 CASSLGATTSENTEAFF
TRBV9 CASSVALGDRGYTF
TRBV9 CARPPGTGGGEKLFF
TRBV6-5 CASSYGIAGNTIYF
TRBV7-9 CASSLGTDNEKLFF
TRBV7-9 CASSLDRAGDSPLHF
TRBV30 CAWSVWEREKLFF
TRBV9 CASSLAGPADGTQYF
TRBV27 CASSSTSGGARKRAGELFF
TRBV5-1 CASSSLGVGDTQYF
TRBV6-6 CAIGTTTIQYF
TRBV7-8 CASSTTSFYGYTF
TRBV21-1 CASSAYDRRMGDEQFF
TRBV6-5 CASSYRPQGFEQYF
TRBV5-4 CASSYLGQGARSEQYF
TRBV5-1 CASSSQENTGELFF
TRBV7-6 CASSLVGRGNTIYF
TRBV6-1 CASMLFQAGELFF
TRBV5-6 CASRLRGLNQPQHF
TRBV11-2 CASSLGGTGSKSPFF
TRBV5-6 CASSLKGLNTGELFF
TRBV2 CASSAIARKGDTQYF
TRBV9 CASSAHTSGPNTGELFF
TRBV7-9 CASSPQQGAGTEAFF
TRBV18 CASSTLLAAAYNEQFF
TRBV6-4 CARTRQMEASDTYNSPLHF
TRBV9 CASSVVSQGLSGNTIYF
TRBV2 CASSRQTSYNEQFF
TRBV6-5 CASCLQGGNTEAFF
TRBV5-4 CASSLGQQNEKLFF
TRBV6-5 CASSLDHRGNYGYTF
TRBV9 CASSRITGTYGYTF
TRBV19 CASSIQGGWGNQPQHF
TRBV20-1 CSARTTAEAFF
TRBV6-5 CASRRGAYTGELFF
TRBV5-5 CASSFGWAVQETQYF
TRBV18 CASSPGQGHGYTF
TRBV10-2 CASRSGGVYEQYF
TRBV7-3 CASGSGTGNTGELFF
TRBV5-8 CASSLGGEDTQYF
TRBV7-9 CASSFTGSYEQYF
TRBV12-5 CASGLVLGGRAPEQYF
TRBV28 CAHGRRNSGNTIYF
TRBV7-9 CASSFNLETQYF
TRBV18 CASSPRRQGGGTEAFF
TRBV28 CASSWGWRHVVARSDTQYF
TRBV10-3 CAISDQGGQPQHF
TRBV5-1 CASSLDLASRRNEQFF
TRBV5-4 CASSPGGTANSPLHF
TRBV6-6 CASSYSLGANTEAFF
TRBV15 CATSLAGGSNQPQHF
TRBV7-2 CASSLAGGTETQYF
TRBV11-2 CASSRNGGGQYNEQFF
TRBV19 CASMPPTNTGELFF
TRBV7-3 CASSASAGVGYEQYF